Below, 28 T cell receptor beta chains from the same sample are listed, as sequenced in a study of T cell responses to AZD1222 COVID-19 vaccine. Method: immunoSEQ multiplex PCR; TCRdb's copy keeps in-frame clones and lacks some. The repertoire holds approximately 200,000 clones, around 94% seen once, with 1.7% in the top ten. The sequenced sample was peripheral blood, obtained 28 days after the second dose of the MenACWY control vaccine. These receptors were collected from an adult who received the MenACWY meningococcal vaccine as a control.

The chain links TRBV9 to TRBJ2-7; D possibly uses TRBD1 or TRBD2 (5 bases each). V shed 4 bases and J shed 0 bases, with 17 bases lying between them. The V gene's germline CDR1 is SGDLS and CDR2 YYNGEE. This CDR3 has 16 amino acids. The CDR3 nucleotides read TGTGCCAGCAGCCCTTTTTTAGAGGGGAACTCCTACGAGCAGTACTTC. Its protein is CASSPFLEGNSYEQYF.

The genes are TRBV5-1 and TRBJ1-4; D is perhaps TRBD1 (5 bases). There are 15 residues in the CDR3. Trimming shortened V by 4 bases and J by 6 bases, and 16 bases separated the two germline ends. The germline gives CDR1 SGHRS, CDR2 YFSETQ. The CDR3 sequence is CASSGNGEGYEKLFF. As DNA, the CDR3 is TGCGCCAGCAGCGGGAACGGGGAGGGGTATGAAAAACTGTTTTTT.

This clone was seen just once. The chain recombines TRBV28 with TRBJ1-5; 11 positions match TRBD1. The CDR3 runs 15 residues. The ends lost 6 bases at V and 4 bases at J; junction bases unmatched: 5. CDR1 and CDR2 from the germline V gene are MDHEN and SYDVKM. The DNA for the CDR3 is TGTGCCAGCAGCCGGGACAGGGGGTTAAATCAGCCCCAGCATTTT. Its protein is CASSRDRGLNQPQHF. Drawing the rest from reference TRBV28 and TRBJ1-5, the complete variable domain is DVKVTQSSRYLVKRTGEKVFLECVQDMDHENMFWYRQDPGLGLRLIYFSYDVKMKEKGDIPEGYSVSREKKERFSLILESASTNQTSMYLCASSRDRGLNQPQHFGDGTRLSIL.

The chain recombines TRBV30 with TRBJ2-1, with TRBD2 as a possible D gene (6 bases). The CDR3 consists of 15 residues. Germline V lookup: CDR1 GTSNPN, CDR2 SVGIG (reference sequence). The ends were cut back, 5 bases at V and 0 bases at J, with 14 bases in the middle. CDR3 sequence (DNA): TGTGCCTGGTGGGGCGTTAGCGGCTCCTACAATGAGCAGTTCTTC. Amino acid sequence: CAWWGVSGSYNEQFF.

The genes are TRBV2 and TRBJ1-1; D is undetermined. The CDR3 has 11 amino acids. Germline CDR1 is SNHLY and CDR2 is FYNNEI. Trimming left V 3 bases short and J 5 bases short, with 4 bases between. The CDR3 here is CASSEVTEAFF. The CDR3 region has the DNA TGTGCCAGCAGTGAGGTGACTGAAGCTTTCTTT.

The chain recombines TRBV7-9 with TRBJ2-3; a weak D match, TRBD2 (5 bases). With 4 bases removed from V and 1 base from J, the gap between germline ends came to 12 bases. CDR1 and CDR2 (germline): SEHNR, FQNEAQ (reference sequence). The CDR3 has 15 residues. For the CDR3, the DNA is TGTGCCAGCAGCTACCCCTCCGGGGGCACAGATACGCAGTATTTT. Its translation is CASSYPSGGTDTQYF. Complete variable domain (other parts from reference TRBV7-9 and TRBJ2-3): DTGVSQNPRHKITKRGQNVTFRCDPISEHNRLYWYRQTLGQGPEFLTYFQNEAQLEKSRLLSDRFSAERPKGSFSTLEIQRTEQGDSAMYLCASSYPSGGTDTQYFGPGTRLTVL.

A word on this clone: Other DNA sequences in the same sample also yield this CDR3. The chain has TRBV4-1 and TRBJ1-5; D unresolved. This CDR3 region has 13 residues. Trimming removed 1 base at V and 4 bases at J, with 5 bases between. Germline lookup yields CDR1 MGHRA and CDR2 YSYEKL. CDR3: CASSQVGNQPQHF. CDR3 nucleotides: TGCGCCAGCAGCCAAGTGGGGAATCAGCCCCAGCATTTT.

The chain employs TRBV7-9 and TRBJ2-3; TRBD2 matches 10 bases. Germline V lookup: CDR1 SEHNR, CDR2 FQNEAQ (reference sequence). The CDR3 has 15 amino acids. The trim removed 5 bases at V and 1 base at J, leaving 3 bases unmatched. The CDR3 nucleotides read TGTGCCAGCAGCACTCTAGCGGGGGGCACAGATACGCAGTATTTT. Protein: CASSTLAGGTDTQYF.

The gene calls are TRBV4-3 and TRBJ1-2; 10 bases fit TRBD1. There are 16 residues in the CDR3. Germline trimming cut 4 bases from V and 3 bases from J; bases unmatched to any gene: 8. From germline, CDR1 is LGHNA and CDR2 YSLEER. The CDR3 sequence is CASSRDRGIAHYGYTF. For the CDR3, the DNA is TGCGCCAGCAGCCGGGACAGGGGCATCGCCCACTATGGCTACACCTTC.

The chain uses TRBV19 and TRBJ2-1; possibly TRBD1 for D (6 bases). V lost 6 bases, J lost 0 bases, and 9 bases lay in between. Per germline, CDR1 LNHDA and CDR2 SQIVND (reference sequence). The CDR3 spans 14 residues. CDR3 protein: CASSDRTSYNEQFF. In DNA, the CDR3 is TGTGCCAGTAGCGACAGGACCTCCTACAATGAGCAGTTCTTC.

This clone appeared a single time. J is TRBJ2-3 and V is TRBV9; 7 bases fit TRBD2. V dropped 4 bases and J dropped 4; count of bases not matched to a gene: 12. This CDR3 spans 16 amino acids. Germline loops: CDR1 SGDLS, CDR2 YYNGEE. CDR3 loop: CASSPHPASGADTQYF. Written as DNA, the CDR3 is TGTGCCAGCAGCCCTCACCCCGCTAGCGGCGCAGATACGCAGTATTTT. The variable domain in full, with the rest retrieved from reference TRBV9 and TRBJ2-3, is DSGVTQTPKHLITATGQRVTLRCSPRSGDLSVYWYQQSLDQGLQFLIQYYNGEERAKGNILERFSAQQFPDLHSELNLSSLELGDSALYFCASSPHPASGADTQYFGPGTRLTVL.

CDR3 amino acids: CASTRRGTKDTEAFF. The CDR3 DNA sequence: TGTGCCAGCACCCGTCGGGGGACGAAGGACACTGAAGCTTTCTTT. This chain connects TRBV28 to TRBJ1-1; perhaps TRBD1 as D (5 bases). Germline V lookup: CDR1 MDHEN, CDR2 SYDVKM. There are 15 residues in the CDR3. Trimming took off 7 bases at V and 3 bases at J, with 18 bases between the two ends.

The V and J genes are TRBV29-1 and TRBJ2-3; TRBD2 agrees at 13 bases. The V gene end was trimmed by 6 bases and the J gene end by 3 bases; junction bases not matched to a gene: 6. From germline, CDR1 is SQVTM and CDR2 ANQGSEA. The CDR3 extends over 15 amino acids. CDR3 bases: TGCAGCGTCGCCGGACTAGCGGGAGAAACAGATACGCAGTATTTT. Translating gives CSVAGLAGETDTQYF.

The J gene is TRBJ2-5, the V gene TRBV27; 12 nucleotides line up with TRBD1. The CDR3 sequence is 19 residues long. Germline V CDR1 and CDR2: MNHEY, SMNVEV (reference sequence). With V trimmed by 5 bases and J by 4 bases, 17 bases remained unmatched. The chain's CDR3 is CASSPTSGTGGGLRETQYF. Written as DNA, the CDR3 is TGTGCCAGCAGTCCTACCTCCGGGACAGGGGGCGGTCTGAGAGAGACCCAGTACTTC.

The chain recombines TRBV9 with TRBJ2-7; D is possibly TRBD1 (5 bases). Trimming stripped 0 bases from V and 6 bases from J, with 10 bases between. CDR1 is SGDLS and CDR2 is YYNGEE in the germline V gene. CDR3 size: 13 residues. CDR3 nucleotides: TGTGCCAGCAGCGTAGAAGGGGAACGCGAGCAGTACTTC. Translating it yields CASSVEGEREQYF.

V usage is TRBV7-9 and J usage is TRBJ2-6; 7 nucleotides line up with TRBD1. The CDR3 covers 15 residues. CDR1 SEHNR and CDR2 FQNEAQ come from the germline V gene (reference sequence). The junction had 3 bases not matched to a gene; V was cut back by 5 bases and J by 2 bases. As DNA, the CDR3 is TGTGCCAGCAGCCCCACAGGGGCTGGGGCCAACGTCCTGACTTTC. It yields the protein CASSPTGAGANVLTF.

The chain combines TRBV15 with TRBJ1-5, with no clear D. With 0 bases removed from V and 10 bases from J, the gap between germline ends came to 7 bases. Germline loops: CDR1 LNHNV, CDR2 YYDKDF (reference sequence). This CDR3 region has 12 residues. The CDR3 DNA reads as TGTGCCACCAGCAGAGATTTTGGACCCCAGCATTTT. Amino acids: CATSRDFGPQHF.

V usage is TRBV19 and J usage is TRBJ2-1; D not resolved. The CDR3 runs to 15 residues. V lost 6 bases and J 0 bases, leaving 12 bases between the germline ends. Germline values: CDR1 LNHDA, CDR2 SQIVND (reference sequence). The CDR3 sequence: CASRTSGSSYNEQFF. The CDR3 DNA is TGTGCCAGTAGGACTTCAGGTAGCTCCTACAATGAGCAGTTCTTC.

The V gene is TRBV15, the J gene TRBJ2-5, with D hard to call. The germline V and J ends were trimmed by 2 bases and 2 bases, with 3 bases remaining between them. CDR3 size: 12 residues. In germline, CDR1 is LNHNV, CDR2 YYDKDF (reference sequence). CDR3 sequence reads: CATSRPQETQYF. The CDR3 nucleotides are TGTGCCACCAGCAGACCTCAAGAGACCCAGTACTTC. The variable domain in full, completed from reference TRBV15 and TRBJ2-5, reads DAMVIQNPRYQVTQFGKPVTLSCSQTLNHNVMYWYQQKSSQAPKLLFHYYDKDFNNEADTPDNFQSRRPNTSFCFLDIRSPGLGDTAMYLCATSRPQETQYFGPGTRLLVL.

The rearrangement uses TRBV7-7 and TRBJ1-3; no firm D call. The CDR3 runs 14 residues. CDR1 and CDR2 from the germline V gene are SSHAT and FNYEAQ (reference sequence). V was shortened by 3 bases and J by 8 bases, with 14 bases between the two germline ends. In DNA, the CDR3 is TGTGCCAGCAGCTTGGACCCCTCTGCGGACACCATATATTTT. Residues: CASSLDPSADTIYF.

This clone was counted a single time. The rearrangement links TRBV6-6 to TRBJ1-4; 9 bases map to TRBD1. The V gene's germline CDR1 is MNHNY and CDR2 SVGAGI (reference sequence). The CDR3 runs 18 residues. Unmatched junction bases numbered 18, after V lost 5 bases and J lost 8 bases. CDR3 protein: CASSRTGGVGPRAEKLFF. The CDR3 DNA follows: TGTGCCAGCAGTCGCACAGGGGGCGTAGGACCTCGGGCCGAAAAACTGTTTTTT.

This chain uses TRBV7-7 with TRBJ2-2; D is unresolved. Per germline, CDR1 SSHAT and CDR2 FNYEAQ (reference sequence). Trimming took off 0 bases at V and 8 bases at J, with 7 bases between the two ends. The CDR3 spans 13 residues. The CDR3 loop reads CASSLASGGELFF. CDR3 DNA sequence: TGTGCCAGCAGCTTAGCGTCCGGGGGGGAGCTGTTTTTT.

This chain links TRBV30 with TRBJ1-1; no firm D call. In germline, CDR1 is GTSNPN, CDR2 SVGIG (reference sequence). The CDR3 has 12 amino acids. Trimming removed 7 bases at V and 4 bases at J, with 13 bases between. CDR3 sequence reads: CALEVGSTEAFF. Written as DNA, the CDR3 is TGTGCCTTGGAAGTAGGTAGCACTGAAGCTTTCTTT.

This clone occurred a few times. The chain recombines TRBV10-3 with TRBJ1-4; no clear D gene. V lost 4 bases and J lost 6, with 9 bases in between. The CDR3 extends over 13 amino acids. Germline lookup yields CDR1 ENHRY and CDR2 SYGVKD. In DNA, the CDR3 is TGTGCCATCAGTGCGTCCGGGGATGAAAAACTGTTTTTT. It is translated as CAISASGDEKLFF.

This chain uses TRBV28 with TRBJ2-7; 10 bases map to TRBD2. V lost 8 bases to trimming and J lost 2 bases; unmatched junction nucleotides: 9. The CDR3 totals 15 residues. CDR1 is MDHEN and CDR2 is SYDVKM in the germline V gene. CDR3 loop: CASAPSGSSPYEQYF. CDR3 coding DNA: TGTGCCAGCGCCCCTAGCGGGAGCAGTCCCTACGAGCAGTACTTC.

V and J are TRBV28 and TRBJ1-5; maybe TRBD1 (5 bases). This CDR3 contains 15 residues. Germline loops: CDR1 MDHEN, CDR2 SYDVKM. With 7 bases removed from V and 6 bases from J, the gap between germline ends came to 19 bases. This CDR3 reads CASIYGTAVSQPQHF. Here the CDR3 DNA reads TGTGCCAGCATTTACGGGACGGCGGTTTCTCAGCCCCAGCATTTT.

The CDR3 nucleotides read TGTGCCAGCAGCTTAGGGTGGGGGACTAGCGACGAGACCCAGTACTTC. Its protein product is CASSLGWGTSDETQYF. The V gene is TRBV7-2, the J gene TRBJ2-5; 10 bases agree with TRBD2. J was trimmed by 5 bases and V by 1 base; bases with no gene match: 7. This CDR3 contains 16 residues. The V gene's germline CDR1 is SGHTA and CDR2 FQGNSA.

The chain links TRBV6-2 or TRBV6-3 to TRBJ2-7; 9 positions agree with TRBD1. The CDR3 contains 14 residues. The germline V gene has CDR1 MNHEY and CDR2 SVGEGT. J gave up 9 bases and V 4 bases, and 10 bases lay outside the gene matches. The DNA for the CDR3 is TGTGCCAGCAGTTTCGGGACAGGGACAGAGGGGCAGTACTTC. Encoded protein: CASSFGTGTEGQYF.